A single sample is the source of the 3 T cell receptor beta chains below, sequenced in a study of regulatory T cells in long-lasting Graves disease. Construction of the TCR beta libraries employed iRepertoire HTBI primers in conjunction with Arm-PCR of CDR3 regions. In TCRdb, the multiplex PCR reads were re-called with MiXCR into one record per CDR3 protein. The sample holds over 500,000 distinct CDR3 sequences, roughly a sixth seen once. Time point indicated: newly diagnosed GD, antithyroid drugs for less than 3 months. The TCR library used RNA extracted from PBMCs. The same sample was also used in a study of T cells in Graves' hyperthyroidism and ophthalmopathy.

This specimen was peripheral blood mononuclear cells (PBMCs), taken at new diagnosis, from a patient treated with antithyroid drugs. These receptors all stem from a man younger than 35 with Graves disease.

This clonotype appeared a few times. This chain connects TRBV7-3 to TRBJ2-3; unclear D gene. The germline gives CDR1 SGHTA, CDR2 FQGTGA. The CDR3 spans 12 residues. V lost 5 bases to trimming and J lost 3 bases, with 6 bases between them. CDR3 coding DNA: TGTGCCAGCAGCACCACTACAGATACGCAGTATTTT. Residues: CASSTTTDTQYF.

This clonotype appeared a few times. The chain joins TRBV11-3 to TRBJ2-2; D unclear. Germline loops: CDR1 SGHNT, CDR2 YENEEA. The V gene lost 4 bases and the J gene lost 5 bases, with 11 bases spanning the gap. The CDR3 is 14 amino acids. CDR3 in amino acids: CASSYRARTGELFF. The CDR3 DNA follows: TGTGCCAGCAGCTACCGAGCCCGTACCGGGGAGCTGTTTTTT.

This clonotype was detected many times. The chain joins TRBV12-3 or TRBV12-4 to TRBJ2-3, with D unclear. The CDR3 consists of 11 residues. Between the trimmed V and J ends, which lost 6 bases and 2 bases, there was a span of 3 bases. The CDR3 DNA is TGTGCCAGCAGCCCCACAGATACGCAGTATTTT. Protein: CASSPTDTQYF.